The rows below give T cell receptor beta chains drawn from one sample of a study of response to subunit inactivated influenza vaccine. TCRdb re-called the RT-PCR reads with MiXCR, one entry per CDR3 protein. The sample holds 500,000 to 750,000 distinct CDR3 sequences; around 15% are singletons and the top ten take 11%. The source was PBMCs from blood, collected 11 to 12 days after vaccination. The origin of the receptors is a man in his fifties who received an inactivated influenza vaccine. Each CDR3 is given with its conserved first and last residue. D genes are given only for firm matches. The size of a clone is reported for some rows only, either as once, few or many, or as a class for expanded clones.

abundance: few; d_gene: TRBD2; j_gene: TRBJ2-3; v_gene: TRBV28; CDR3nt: TGTGCCACAGGGACGGGAGGGAACACAGATACGCAGTATTTT; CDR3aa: CATGTGGNTDTQYF
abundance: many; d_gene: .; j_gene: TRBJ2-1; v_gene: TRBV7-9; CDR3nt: TGTGCCAGCAGCTTAGGCCAGAGCTACTACAATGAGCAGTTCTTC; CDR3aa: CASSLGQSYYNEQFF
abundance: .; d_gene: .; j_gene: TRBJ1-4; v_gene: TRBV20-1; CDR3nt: TGCAGTGCTGCTGACCCAAATGGTGAAAAACTGTTTTTT; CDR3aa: CSAADPNGEKLFF
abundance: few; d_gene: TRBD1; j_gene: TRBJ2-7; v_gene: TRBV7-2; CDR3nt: TGTGCCAGCAGCTTTTCCGGGGACAGGGTTTACGAGCAGTACTTC; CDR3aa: CASSFSGDRVYEQYF
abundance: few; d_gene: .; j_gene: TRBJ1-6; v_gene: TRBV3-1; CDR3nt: TGTGCCAGCAGCTCCCGAGGAACCAATTCACCCCTCCACTTT; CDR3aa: CASSSRGTNSPLHF
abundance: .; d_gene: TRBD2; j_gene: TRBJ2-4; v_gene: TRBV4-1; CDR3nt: TGCGCCAGCAGCCCCGGACTAGCGGGAGGAGGGGTAGCCAAAAACATTCAGTACTTC; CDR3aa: CASSPGLAGGGVAKNIQYF
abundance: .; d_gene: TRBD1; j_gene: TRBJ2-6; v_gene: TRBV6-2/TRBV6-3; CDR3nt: TGTGCCAGCAGTTACTCACCGGGACAGGCCAGCACTGGGGCCAACGTCCTGACTTTC; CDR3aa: CASSYSPGQASTGANVLTF
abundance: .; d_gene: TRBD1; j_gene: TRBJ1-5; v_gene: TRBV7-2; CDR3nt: TGTGCCAGCACCCCAAGTCAGGGGGCTGGCCAGCCCCAGCATTTT; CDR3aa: CASTPSQGAGQPQHF
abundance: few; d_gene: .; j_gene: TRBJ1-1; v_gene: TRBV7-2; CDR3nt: TGTGCCAGCAGTTGGAAGGACACTGAAGCTTTCTTT; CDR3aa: CASSWKDTEAFF
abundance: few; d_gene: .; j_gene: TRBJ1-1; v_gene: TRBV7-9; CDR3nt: TGTGCCAGCAGCTTAGACGGTCCGAACACTGAAGCTTTCTTT; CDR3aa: CASSLDGPNTEAFF
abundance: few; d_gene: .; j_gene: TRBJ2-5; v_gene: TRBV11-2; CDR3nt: TGTGCCAGCAGCTTAGGACCAGATACCTACGAGACCCAGTACTTC; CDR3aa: CASSLGPDTYETQYF
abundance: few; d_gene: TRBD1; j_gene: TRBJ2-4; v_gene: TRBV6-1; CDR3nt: TGTGCCAGCAGTCAGGGACAGGGGGGTAAAAACATTCAGTACTTC; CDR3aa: CASSQGQGGKNIQYF
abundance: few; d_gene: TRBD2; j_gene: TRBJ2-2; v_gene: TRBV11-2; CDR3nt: TGTGCCAGCAGCCAGGGACTAGCTACCGGGGAGCTGTTTTTT; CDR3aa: CASSQGLATGELFF
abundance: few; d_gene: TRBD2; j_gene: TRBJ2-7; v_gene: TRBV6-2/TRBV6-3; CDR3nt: TGTGCCAGCAGCCCCTGGGGGACTAGCGGCTCCTACGAGCAGTACTTC; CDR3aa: CASSPWGTSGSYEQYF
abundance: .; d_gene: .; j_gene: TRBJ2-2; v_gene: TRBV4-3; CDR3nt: TGCGCCAGCAGCCAAGATCGGCCAATCGCCGGGGAGCTGTTTTTT; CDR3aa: CASSQDRPIAGELFF
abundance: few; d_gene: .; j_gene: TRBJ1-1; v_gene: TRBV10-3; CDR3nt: TGTGCCATCAGTGAGGGGCCAGGGAACACTGAAGCTTTCTTT; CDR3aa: CAISEGPGNTEAFF
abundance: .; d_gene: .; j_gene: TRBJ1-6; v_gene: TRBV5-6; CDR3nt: TGTGCCAGCAGCTACGGGACGAATTCACCCCTCCACTTT; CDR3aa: CASSYGTNSPLHF
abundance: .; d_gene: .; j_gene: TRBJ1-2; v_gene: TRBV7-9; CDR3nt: TGTGCCAGCAGCTTAGCAGGTGCAACCTATGGCTACACCTTC; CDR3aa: CASSLAGATYGYTF
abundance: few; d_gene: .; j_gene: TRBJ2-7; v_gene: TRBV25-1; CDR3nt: TGTGCCAGCAGTGACCCCCAGGCCCGCGGGCGAGAGCAGTACTTC; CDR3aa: CASSDPQARGREQYF
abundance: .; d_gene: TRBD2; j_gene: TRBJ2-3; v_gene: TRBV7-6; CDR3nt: TGTGCCAGCAGCTTAGACAGCGGGAGCGGTGATACGCAGTATTTT; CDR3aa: CASSLDSGSGDTQYF
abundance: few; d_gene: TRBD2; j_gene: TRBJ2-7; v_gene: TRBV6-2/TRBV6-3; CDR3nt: TGTGCCAGCAGTTACTCTCGGGGGGGAGCCTACGAGCAGTACTTC; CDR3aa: CASSYSRGGAYEQYF
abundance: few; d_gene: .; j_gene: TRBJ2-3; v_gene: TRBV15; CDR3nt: TGTGCCACCAGCAGAGCGGGGGACCCAGTAGATACGCAGTATTTT; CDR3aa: CATSRAGDPVDTQYF
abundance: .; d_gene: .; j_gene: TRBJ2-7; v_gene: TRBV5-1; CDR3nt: TGCGCCAGCAGAGAGAACAGTGGGACCTACGAGCAGTACTTC; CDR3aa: CASRENSGTYEQYF
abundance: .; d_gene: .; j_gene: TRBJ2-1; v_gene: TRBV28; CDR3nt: TGTGCCAGCAGTTTAGGACAGAGCCTCGATGAGCAGTTCTTC; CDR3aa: CASSLGQSLDEQFF
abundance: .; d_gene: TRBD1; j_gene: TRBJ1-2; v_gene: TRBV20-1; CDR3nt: TGCAGTGCCAAGGGGCCCGAGACAGGGCGTCCCCTAACTGGCTACACCTTC; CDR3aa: CSAKGPETGRPLTGYTF
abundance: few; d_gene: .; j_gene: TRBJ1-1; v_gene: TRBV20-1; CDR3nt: TGCAGTGCTAGAGATCCGTACCCCTTGGGGACTGAAGCTTTCTTT; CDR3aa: CSARDPYPLGTEAFF